This T cell receptor beta chain was found in a study of blood T cell repertoires in COVID-19. Study-level information: Acute and convalescent COVID-19 specimens originated in the United States, Italy and Spain. Nucleic acid was either cDNA or gDNA, and it came from T cells, B-cell-depleted T cells, or PBMCs.

Produced via immunoSEQ multiplex PCR; TCRdb's table is partial and in-frame only. In the table there are 220,000 or so clones, 86% of which are singletons. The study recruited people aged 18 to 89 years across around 23 US areas. Cohort 3 recovery required two negative PCRs, clearance, or symptom resolution. CDR3 length equals 16 residues. The germline gives CDR1 PRHDT, CDR2 FYEKMQ (reference sequence). V was shortened by 4 bases and J by 1 base, with 13 bases between the two germline ends. This chain uses TRBV13 with TRBJ1-4; tentative D call: TRBD1 (6 bases). The origin of this receptor is a woman in her 50s who had recovered from COVID-19. The specimen was PBMCs or T cells enriched from blood (not recorded which). The CDR3 nucleotides read TGTGCCAGCAGCTCCCGGGAAGGGGGAACTAATGAAAAACTGTTTTTT. Protein product: CASSSREGGTNEKLFF.